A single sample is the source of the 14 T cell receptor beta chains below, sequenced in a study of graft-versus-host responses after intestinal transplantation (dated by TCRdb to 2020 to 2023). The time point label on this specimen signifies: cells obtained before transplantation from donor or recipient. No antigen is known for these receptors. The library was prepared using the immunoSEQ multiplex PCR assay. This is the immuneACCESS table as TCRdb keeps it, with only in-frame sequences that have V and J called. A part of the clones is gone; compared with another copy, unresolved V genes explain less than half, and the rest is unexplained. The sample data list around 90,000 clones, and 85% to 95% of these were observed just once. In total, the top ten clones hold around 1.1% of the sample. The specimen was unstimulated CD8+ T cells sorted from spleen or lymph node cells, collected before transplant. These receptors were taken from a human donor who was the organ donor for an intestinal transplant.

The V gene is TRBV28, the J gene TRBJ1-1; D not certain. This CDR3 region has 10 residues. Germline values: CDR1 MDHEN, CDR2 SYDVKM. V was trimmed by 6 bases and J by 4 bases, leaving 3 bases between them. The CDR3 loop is CASRSTEAFF. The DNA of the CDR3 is TGTGCCAGCAGGAGCACTGAAGCTTTCTTT.

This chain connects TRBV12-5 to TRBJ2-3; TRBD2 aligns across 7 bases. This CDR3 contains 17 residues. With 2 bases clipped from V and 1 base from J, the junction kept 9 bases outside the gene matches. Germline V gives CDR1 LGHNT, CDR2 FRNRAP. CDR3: CASGLWGGGGGTDTQYF. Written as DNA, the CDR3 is TGTGCTAGTGGTTTGTGGGGGGGAGGTGGGGGCACAGATACGCAGTATTTT.

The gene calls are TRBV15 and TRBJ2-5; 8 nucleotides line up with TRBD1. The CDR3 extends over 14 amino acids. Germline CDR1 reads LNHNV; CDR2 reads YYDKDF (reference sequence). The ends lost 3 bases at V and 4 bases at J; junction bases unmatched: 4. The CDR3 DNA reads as TGTGCCACCAGCAGGGACAGGGAGACAGAGACCCAGTACTTC. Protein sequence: CATSRDRETETQYF.

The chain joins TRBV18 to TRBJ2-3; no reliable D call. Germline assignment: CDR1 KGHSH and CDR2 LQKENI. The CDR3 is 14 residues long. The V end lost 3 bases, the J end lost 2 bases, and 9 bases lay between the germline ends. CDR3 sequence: CASSPRENTDTQYF. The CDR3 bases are TGTGCCAGCTCACCCCGAGAGAACACAGATACGCAGTATTTT. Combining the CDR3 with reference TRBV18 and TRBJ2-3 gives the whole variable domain NAGVMQNPRHLVRRRGQEARLRCSPMKGHSHVYWYRQLPEEGLKFMVYLQKENIIDESGMPKERFSAEFPKEGPSILRIQQVVRGDSAAYFCASSPRENTDTQYFGPGTRLTVL.

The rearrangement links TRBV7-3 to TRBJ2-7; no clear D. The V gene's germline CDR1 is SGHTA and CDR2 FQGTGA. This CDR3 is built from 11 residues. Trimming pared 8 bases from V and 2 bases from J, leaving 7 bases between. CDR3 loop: CASERAYEQYF. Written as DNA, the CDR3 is TGTGCCAGCGAACGGGCCTACGAGCAGTACTTC. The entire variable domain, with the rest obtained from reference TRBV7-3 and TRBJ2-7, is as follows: GAGVSQTPSNKVTEKGKYVELRCDPISGHTALYWYRQSLGQGPEFLIYFQGTGAADDSGLPNDRFFAVRPEGSVSTLKIQRTERGDSAVYLCASERAYEQYFGPGTRLTVT.

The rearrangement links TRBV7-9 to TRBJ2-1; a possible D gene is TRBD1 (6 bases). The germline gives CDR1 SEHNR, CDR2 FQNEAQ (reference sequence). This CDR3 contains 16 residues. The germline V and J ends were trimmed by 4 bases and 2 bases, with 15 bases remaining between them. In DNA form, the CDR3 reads TGTGCCAGCAGCTCAACTAAACAGGGTCCCTACAATGAGCAGTTCTTC. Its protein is CASSSTKQGPYNEQFF.

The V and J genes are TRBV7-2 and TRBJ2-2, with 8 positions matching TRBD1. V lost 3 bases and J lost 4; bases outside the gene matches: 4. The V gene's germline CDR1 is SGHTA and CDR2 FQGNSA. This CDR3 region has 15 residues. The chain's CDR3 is CASSLQDRVTGELFF. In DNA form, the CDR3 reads TGTGCCAGCAGCTTGCAGGACAGGGTCACCGGGGAGCTGTTTTTT.

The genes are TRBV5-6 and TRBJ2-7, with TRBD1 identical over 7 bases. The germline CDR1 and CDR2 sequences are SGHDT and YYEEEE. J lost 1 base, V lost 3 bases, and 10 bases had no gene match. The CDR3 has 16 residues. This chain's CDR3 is CASSSLQGFGSYEQYF. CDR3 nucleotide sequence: TGTGCCAGCAGCTCACTACAGGGGTTCGGATCCTACGAGCAGTACTTC.

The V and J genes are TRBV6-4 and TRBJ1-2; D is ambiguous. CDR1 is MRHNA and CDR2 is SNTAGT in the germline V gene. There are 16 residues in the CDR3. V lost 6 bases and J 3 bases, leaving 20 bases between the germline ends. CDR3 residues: CASRCHLGSQYYGYTF. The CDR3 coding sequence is TGTGCCAGCAGATGCCACTTGGGCAGTCAGTACTATGGCTACACCTTC.

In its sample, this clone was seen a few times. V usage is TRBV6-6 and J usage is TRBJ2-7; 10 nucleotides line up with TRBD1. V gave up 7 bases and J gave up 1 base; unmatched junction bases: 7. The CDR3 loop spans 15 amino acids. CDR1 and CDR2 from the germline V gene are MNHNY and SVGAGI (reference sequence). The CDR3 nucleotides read TGTGCCAGCAATAAGCGGGACAGGGGTTCCTACGAGCAGTACTTC. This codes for CASNKRDRGSYEQYF.

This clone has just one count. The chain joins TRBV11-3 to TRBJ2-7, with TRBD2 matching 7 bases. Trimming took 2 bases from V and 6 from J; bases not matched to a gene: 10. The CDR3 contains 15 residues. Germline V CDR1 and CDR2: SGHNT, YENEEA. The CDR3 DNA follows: TGTGCCAGCAGCTTACGGGCGGGAGCCTTCGCCGAGCAGTACTTC. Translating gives CASSLRAGAFAEQYF.

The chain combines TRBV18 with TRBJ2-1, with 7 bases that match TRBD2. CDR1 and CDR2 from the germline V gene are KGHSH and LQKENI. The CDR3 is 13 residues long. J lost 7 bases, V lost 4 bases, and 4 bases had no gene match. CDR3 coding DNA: TGTGCCAGCTCACTGGTCGGGAGGAATGAGCAGTTCTTC. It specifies CASSLVGRNEQFF.

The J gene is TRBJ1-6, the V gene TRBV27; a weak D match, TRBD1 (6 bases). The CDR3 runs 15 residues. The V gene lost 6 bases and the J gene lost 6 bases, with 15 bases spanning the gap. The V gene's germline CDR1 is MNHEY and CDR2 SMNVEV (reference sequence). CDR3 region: CASRYSQGSNSPLHF. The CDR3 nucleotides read TGTGCCAGCAGATATTCACAGGGAAGTAATTCACCCCTCCACTTT.

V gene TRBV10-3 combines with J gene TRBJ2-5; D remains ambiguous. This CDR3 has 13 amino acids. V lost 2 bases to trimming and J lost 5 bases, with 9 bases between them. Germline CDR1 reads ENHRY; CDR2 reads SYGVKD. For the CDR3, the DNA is TGTGCCATCAGTGAGGTCGCCGGGGAGACCCAGTACTTC. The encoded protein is CAISEVAGETQYF.